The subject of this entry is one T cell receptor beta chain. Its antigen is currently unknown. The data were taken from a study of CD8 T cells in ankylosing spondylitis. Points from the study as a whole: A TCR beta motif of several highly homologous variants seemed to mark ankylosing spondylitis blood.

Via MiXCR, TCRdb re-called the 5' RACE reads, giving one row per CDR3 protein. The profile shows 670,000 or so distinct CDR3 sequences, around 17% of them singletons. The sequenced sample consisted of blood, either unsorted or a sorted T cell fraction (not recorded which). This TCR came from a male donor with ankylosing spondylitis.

The CDR3 loop reads CASSPNENEKLFF. The CDR3 bases are TGTGCCAGCAGCCCTAACGAAAATGAAAAACTGTTTTTT. The chain has TRBV3-1 and TRBJ1-4; D gene ambiguous. In germline, CDR1 is LGHDT, CDR2 YNNKEL (reference sequence). The V gene lost 4 bases and the J gene lost 5 bases, with 8 bases spanning the gap. This CDR3 has 13 amino acids.